Shown below are 32 T cell receptor beta chains from a single sample sequenced in a study of CD8 T cells in ankylosing spondylitis. Study-wide points: Characteristic of ankylosing spondylitis blood, it appeared, was a TCR beta motif comprising several highly homologous variants.

TCRdb reprocessed the 5' RACE reads via MiXCR and lists one record per CDR3 protein. The sample holds hundreds of thousands of distinct CDR3 sequences, about an eighth seen once. Their target antigens are unknown. Sample: blood, either unsorted or a sorted T cell fraction (not recorded which). The receptors were sampled from a male donor with ankylosing spondylitis.

This clonotype was seen a few times. The V gene is TRBV7-2, the J gene TRBJ2-3; 8 bases align to TRBD2. CDR1 and CDR2 (germline): SGHTA, FQGNSA. The trim removed 2 bases at V and 1 base at J, leaving 5 bases unmatched. CDR3 length: 16 amino acids. CDR3 sequence: CASSLTVLAGTDTQYF. CDR3 DNA sequence: TGTGCCAGCAGCTTAACGGTACTAGCGGGCACAGATACGCAGTATTTT.

The V gene is TRBV29-1, the J gene TRBJ1-1; the match to TRBD1 covers 7 bases. Germline lookup yields CDR1 SQVTM and CDR2 ANQGSEA. The CDR3 has 13 residues. Trimming cost V 4 bases and J 3 bases; bases outside gene matches: 5. CDR3 protein: CSVVGGADTEAFF. CDR3 coding DNA: TGCAGCGTTGTAGGGGGCGCAGACACTGAAGCTTTCTTT.

This clonotype was seen ten or more times. This rearrangement joins TRBV29-1 to TRBJ2-5, with TRBD2 matching over 9 bases. The CDR3 consists of 14 residues. V trimming: 6 bases; J trimming: 5 bases; junction bases outside the gene matches: 10. Germline V CDR1 and CDR2: SQVTM, ANQGSEA. This CDR3 reads CSVWGRGGQETQYF. The CDR3, as DNA: TGCAGCGTATGGGGGCGGGGGGGCCAGGAGACCCAGTACTTC.

This clonotype has only a few counts. CDR3 nucleotide sequence: TGTGCCAGCAGCTTAGCGGGAGATAGGGTTGAGCAGTTCTTC. Translating gives CASSLAGDRVEQFF. This rearrangement joins TRBV7-8 to TRBJ2-1, with D tentatively TRBD2 (5 bases). Germline V lookup: CDR1 SGHVS, CDR2 FQNEAQ. The CDR3 covers 14 residues. V was pared by 0 bases and J by 9 bases, with 12 bases between.

In DNA form, the CDR3 reads TGCAGTGCCATCCCCGGGCCCAACACCGGGGAGCTGTTTTTT. This translates into CSAIPGPNTGELFF. This rearrangement joins TRBV20-1 to TRBJ2-2; D gene ambiguous. Trimming removed 6 bases from V and 2 bases from J, with 13 bases in between. This CDR3 region has 14 residues. From germline, CDR1 is DFQATT and CDR2 SNEGSKA (reference sequence).

The chain employs TRBV6-6 and TRBJ1-5; no firm D call. Germline V CDR1 and CDR2: MNHNY, SVGAGI (reference sequence). This CDR3 spans 13 amino acids. The V end was cut by 6 bases, the J end by 5 bases, with 11 bases between. CDR3 coding DNA: TGTGCCAGCAGCACCGGGCCCTATCAGCCCCAGCATTTT. Its protein product is CASSTGPYQPQHF.

This clonotype has more than one count but fewer than ten. This rearrangement joins TRBV5-1 to TRBJ1-2; no reliable D call. Germline-derived CDR1 and CDR2 are SGHRS and YFSETQ. Trimming stripped 0 bases from V and 4 bases from J, with 13 bases between. The CDR3 sequence is 15 residues long. The CDR3 loop reads CASSLAVEGSYGYTF. CDR3 nucleotide sequence: TGCGCCAGCAGCTTGGCCGTCGAGGGATCCTATGGCTACACCTTC. Filled out from reference TRBV5-1 and TRBJ1-2, the complete variable domain reads KAGVTQTPRYLIKTRGQQVTLSCSPISGHRSVSWYQQTPGQGLQFLFEYFSETQRNKGNFPGRFSGRQFSNSRSEMNVSTLELGDSALYLCASSLAVEGSYGYTFGSGTRLTVV.

This clonotype has only a few counts. The genes are TRBV5-6 and TRBJ2-7, with D possibly matching TRBD2 (5 bases). The CDR3 is 15 residues long. Trimming took 2 bases from V and 1 from J, leaving 13 bases between them. Germline V gives CDR1 SGHDT, CDR2 YYEEEE. In DNA, the CDR3 is TGTGCCAGCAGCTTAGGAATAGCGAAATCCTACGAGCAGTACTTC. Protein: CASSLGIAKSYEQYF.

The chain is built from TRBV12-3 or TRBV12-4 and TRBJ1-3, with a tentative D call TRBD1 (5 bases). CDR3 length: 13 amino acids. Trimming took 6 bases from V and 4 from J, leaving 10 bases between them. The DNA for the CDR3 is TGTGCCAGCAGCGGGACCTGGGGAAACACCATATATTTT. This translates into CASSGTWGNTIYF.

This clonotype was detected ten times or more. The chain couples TRBV6-1 to TRBJ1-1; no clear D. CDR1 is MNHNS and CDR2 is SASEGT in the germline V gene. V was pared by 6 bases and J by 1 base, with 15 bases between. This CDR3 is 15 amino acids long. Here the CDR3 DNA reads TGTGCCAGCAGCCCCGACCACGAGGGGAACACTGAAGCTTTCTTT. Its translation is CASSPDHEGNTEAFF.

V is TRBV20-1 and J is TRBJ2-7, with 10 bases that match TRBD2. The V gene's germline CDR1 is DFQATT and CDR2 SNEGSKA (reference sequence). The length of the CDR3 is 14 residues. Trimming at V came to 3 bases and at J to 4 bases, leaving 6 bases not matched to a gene. The CDR3 sequence is CSASTSGDLYEQYF. The CDR3 DNA follows: TGCAGTGCTAGCACTAGCGGGGATCTTTACGAGCAGTACTTC.

The chain combines TRBV20-1 with TRBJ1-1; D is unresolved. The germline V gene encodes CDR1 DFQATT and CDR2 SNEGSKA (reference sequence). The CDR3 sequence is 15 residues long. Trimming cost V 0 bases and J 0 bases, with 11 bases left between them. The chain's CDR3 is CSARDVLPLNTEAFF. CDR3 nucleotide sequence: TGCAGTGCTAGAGATGTCCTTCCCTTGAACACTGAAGCTTTCTTT.

This chain uses TRBV7-2 with TRBJ1-1, with a possible D match to TRBD1 (5 bases). The CDR3 runs to 14 residues. The germline V and J ends were trimmed by 5 bases and 9 bases, with 19 bases remaining between them. In germline, CDR1 is SGHTA, CDR2 FQGNSA. The CDR3 nucleotides are TGTGCCAGCAGCCCCCACGGGGCGACAATGCAAGCTTTCTTT. Residues: CASSPHGATMQAFF. The full variable domain, completed using reference TRBV7-2 and TRBJ1-1, is GAGVSQSPSNKVTEKGKDVELRCDPISGHTALYWYRQSLGQGLEFLIYFQGNSAPDKSGLPSDRFSAERTGGSVSTLTIQRTQQEDSAVYLCASSPHGATMQAFFGQGTRLTVV.

This clonotype has a handful of counts. This sequence joins TRBV20-1 and TRBJ1-5, with a weak D call TRBD1 (6 bases). Germline-derived CDR1 and CDR2 are DFQATT and SNEGSKA (reference sequence). The CDR3 spans 13 residues. V gave up 3 bases and J gave up 6 bases, with 12 bases separating them. CDR3 coding DNA: TGCAGTGCTAGGATGGGGGGGCGTCAGCCCCAGCATTTT. The encoded protein is CSARMGGRQPQHF.

The chain is built from TRBV12-3 or TRBV12-4 and TRBJ2-2; D is perhaps TRBD2 (5 bases). The CDR3 has 13 amino acids. V was trimmed by 5 bases and J by 7 bases, leaving 11 bases between them. The CDR3 reads CASSPRADGELFF. In DNA, the CDR3 is TGTGCCAGCAGTCCGAGGGCGGACGGGGAGCTGTTTTTT.

This clonotype was seen more than once but under ten times. The CDR3 nucleotides read TGTGCCAGCAGCCCCCCGCCGGCGGTTGAAGCTTTCTTT. It translates to CASSPPPAVEAFF. The chain is built from TRBV7-2 and TRBJ1-1, with D uncertain. The CDR3 loop spans 13 amino acids. Trimming took off 5 bases at V and 7 bases at J, with 14 bases between the two ends. The germline V gene has CDR1 SGHTA and CDR2 FQGNSA.

This clonotype was seen repeatedly, ten times or more. The chain uses TRBV5-1 and TRBJ1-5; 7 bases line up with TRBD1. CDR3 size: 13 residues. The V gene end was trimmed by 4 bases and the J gene end by 5 bases; junction bases not matched to a gene: 3. The V gene's germline CDR1 is SGHRS and CDR2 YFSETQ. CDR3 DNA sequence: TGCGCCAGCAGCACCCAGGGGGATCAGCCCCAGCATTTT. As protein: CASSTQGDQPQHF.

This clonotype turned up a few times. The chain combines TRBV7-6 with TRBJ2-7; D is tentatively TRBD1 or TRBD2 (5 bases each). Trimming removed 5 bases from V and 4 bases from J, with 21 bases in between. Per the germline V gene, CDR1 is SGHVS and CDR2 is FNYEAQ. This CDR3 has 16 amino acids. CDR3 DNA: TGTGCCAGCAGCCAAGAGGGTCCGTGGGGGTTTTACGAGCAGTACTTC. Protein product: CASSQEGPWGFYEQYF.

This clonotype has more than one count but fewer than ten. The gene calls are TRBV6-1 and TRBJ2-3; D ambiguous. CDR1 MNHNS and CDR2 SASEGT come from the germline V gene. The CDR3 covers 16 residues. V lost 5 bases, J lost 5 bases, and 20 bases lay in between. The CDR3 nucleotides read TGTGCCAGCAGTCGAGGACCCTCAGGAGTTGTAGATACGCAGTATTTT. Protein product: CASSRGPSGVVDTQYF.

This clonotype has at least ten counts. This chain uses TRBV7-2 with TRBJ2-7, with a weak D call TRBD2 (6 bases). V was cut by 3 bases and J by 6 bases, with 12 bases left in between. This CDR3 has 13 amino acids. Germline V gene lookup returns CDR1 SGHTA and CDR2 FQGNSA. CDR3 amino acids: CASSLTEAGEQYF. The CDR3 DNA reads TGTGCCAGCAGCTTGACGGAAGCGGGCGAGCAGTACTTC.

This chain joins TRBV25-1 and TRBJ2-3, with TRBD1 as a possible D gene (5 bases). The V gene lost 4 bases and the J gene lost 5 bases, with 13 bases spanning the gap. Germline CDR1 MGHDK, CDR2 SYGVNS. This CDR3 region has 14 residues. The CDR3 sequence: CASSGRVGKDTQYF. The CDR3 DNA reads as TGTGCCAGCAGTGGCAGGGTAGGGAAAGATACGCAGTATTTT.

This clonotype came up many times. The V call is TRBV29-1, the J call TRBJ2-1; D not certain. Germline V gives CDR1 SQVTM, CDR2 ANQGSEA. Trimming took off 0 bases at V and 2 bases at J, with 8 bases between the two ends. The CDR3 consists of 14 residues. CDR3 residues: CSVEDAITYNEQFF. The DNA of the CDR3 is TGCAGCGTTGAAGATGCGATTACCTACAATGAGCAGTTCTTC.

In its sample, this clonotype was seen a few times. The chain combines TRBV7-2 with TRBJ1-2; D not resolved. This CDR3 is 14 amino acids long. V shed 8 bases and J shed 1 base, with 14 bases lying between them. Germline CDR1 SGHTA, CDR2 FQGNSA. The CDR3 spells CASSINGYNYGYTF. For the CDR3, the DNA is TGTGCCAGCTCAATCAACGGATATAACTATGGCTACACCTTC.

This clonotype was observed a few times. This chain connects TRBV4-3 to TRBJ2-3; D assignment may be TRBD1 or TRBD2 (6 bases each). The germline V gene has CDR1 LGHNA and CDR2 YSLEER. Trimming removed 3 bases at V and 4 bases at J, with 11 bases between. The CDR3 has 14 residues. The CDR3 bases are TGCGCCAGCAGCCATAATCGGGGGCCAGATACGCAGTATTTT. This gives the protein CASSHNRGPDTQYF.

This chain connects TRBV7-9 to TRBJ2-5; D gene uncertain. This CDR3 is 13 amino acids long. V dropped 4 bases and J dropped 2 bases, with 8 bases sitting between them. The V gene's germline CDR1 is SEHNR and CDR2 FQNEAQ (reference sequence). The CDR3 nucleotides read TGTGCCAGCAGCTGGACGGAGCAAGAGACCCAGTACTTC. It specifies CASSWTEQETQYF.

The chain joins TRBV7-2 to TRBJ2-1, with D perhaps TRBD2 (5 bases). CDR3 size: 14 residues. CDR1 and CDR2 from the germline V gene are SGHTA and FQGNSA. Trimming shortened V by 5 bases and J by 2 bases, and 10 bases separated the two germline ends. CDR3 in DNA: TGTGCCAGCAGCGACTACGGAGCCTACAATGAGCAGTTCTTC. Protein sequence: CASSDYGAYNEQFF.

The chain recombines TRBV7-2 with TRBJ1-5, with D unresolved. The CDR3 extends over 14 amino acids. Trimming stripped 1 base from V and 9 bases from J, with 13 bases between. Germline CDR1 reads SGHTA; CDR2 reads FQGNSA. CDR3 in DNA: TGTGCCAGCAGCTTAGAAGGGTTGCGCCGGCCCCAGCATTTT. It is translated as CASSLEGLRRPQHF.

This clonotype was observed a handful of times. The J gene is TRBJ2-1, the V gene TRBV20-1; 9 positions match TRBD1. The trim removed 6 bases at V and 6 bases at J, leaving 6 bases unmatched. The CDR3 sequence is 13 residues long. Germline CDR1 DFQATT, CDR2 SNEGSKA (reference sequence). CDR3 bases: TGCAGTGCGAACGGACAGGGGCGCAATGAGCAGTTCTTC. This encodes CSANGQGRNEQFF.

This rearrangement joins TRBV7-2 to TRBJ1-1; D is uncertain. Germline CDR1 SGHTA, CDR2 FQGNSA. V was cut by 2 bases and J by 11 bases, with 12 bases left in between. The CDR3 is 12 residues long. CDR3 bases: TGTGCCAGCAGCTTACTCTTGAAGGCTGCTTTCTTT. As protein: CASSLLLKAAFF. Full variable domain (rest looked up from reference TRBV7-2 and TRBJ1-1): GAGVSQSPSNKVTEKGKDVELRCDPISGHTALYWYRQSLGQGLEFLIYFQGNSAPDKSGLPSDRFSAERTGGSVSTLTIQRTQQEDSAVYLCASSLLLKAAFFGQGTRLTVV.

V and J are TRBV10-3 and TRBJ1-5; D remains ambiguous. V was pared by 5 bases and J by 5 bases, with 10 bases between. There are 13 residues in the CDR3. Germline V gene sequence: CDR1 ENHRY, CDR2 SYGVKD. The CDR3 protein is CAISKDRDQPQHF. CDR3 nucleotide sequence: TGTGCCATCAGTAAAGACCGTGATCAGCCCCAGCATTTT.

This clonotype came up a few times. J is TRBJ2-3 and V is TRBV11-2; 8 nucleotides agree with TRBD1. The CDR3 has 13 amino acids. The junction had 1 base not matched to a gene; V was cut back by 5 bases and J by 3 bases. Germline lookup yields CDR1 SGHAT and CDR2 FQNNGV. CDR3 in DNA: TGTGCCAGCAGCGGGGACAGGACAGATACGCAGTATTTT. Translated, it gives CASSGDRTDTQYF.

This clonotype showed up many times. The chain couples TRBV10-3 to TRBJ1-6, with 7 nucleotides matching TRBD1. Looked up from germline, CDR1 is ENHRY and CDR2 is SYGVKD. J was trimmed by 13 bases and V by 6 bases; bases with no gene match: 9. The CDR3 spans 13 residues. The CDR3 DNA reads TGTGCCATCAGAATTAATGAGGGGGCTCCCCTCCACTTT. Translation: CAIRINEGAPLHF.